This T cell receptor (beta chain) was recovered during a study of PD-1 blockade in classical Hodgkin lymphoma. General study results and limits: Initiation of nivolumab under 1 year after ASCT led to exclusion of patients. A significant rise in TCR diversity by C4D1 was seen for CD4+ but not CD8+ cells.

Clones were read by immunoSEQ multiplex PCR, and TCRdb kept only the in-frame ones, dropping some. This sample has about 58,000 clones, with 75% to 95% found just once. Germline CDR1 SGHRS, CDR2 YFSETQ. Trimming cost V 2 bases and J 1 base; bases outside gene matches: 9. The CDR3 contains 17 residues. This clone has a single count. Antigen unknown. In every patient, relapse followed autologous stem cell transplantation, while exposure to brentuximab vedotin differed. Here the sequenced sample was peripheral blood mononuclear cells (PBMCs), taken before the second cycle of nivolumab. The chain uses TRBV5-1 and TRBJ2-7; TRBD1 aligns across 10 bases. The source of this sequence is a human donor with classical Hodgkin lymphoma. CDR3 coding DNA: TGCGCCAGCAGCTTAACCGGGACAGGGGCCGAATCCTACGAGCAGTACTTC. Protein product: CASSLTGTGAESYEQYF.